These 12 T cell receptor beta chains were all obtained from the same sample, sequenced in a study of T cells in Graves' hyperthyroidism and ophthalmopathy. Using RNA transcripts as the source, TCR beta CDR3 regions were amplified. In the first-round RT-PCR of the TCR CDR3, the HTBI primer set was used. TCRdb reanalysed the multiplex PCR reads using MiXCR and keeps one entry per CDR3 protein. The sample lists under 400,000 distinct CDR3 sequences; around 18% were seen once. The specimen was blood. All receptors come from a woman aged 40 to 50 with Graves' ophthalmopathy.

This clonotype was seen ten or more times. The chain employs TRBV6-2 or TRBV6-3 and TRBJ1-2; no reliable D call. Trimming stripped 7 bases from V and 3 bases from J, with 9 bases between. Germline values: CDR1 MNHEY, CDR2 SVGEGT. The CDR3 covers 12 residues. The DNA for the CDR3 is TGTGCCAGCAAAACCGGCGACTATGGCTACACCTTC. It codes for CASKTGDYGYTF.

This clonotype was seen at least ten times. CDR3 DNA sequence: TGTGCCAGCAGCAGACAGGGGAGAAACACCATATATTTT. Translated: CASSRQGRNTIYF. V usage is TRBV12-3 or TRBV12-4 and J usage is TRBJ1-3, with 8 nucleotides matching TRBD1. The CDR3 spans 13 residues. Trimming at V came to 6 bases and at J to 5 bases, leaving 3 bases not matched to a gene.

The V and J genes are TRBV7-2 and TRBJ2-2; D gene unclear. Germline CDR1 is SGHTA and CDR2 is FQGNSA. The CDR3 covers 14 residues. V was pared by 1 base and J by 8 bases, with 11 bases between. The CDR3 nucleotides read TGTGCCAGCAGCTTAGTAGGCAGATCGGGGGAGCTGTTTTTT. Protein: CASSLVGRSGELFF.

This clonotype was seen repeatedly, ten times or more. The chain recombines TRBV5-6 with TRBJ2-5; 16 positions match TRBD2. The ends lost 4 bases at V and 5 bases at J; junction bases unmatched: 11. Germline V gene data show CDR1 as SGHDT and CDR2 as YYEEEE. CDR3 length: 18 amino acids. The CDR3, as DNA: TGTGCCAGCAGCGGCCCGGGACTAGCGGGAGGGCCGGGGGAGACCCAGTACTTC. This sequence encodes CASSGPGLAGGPGETQYF.

This clonotype showed up many times. The junction departs from the called germline gene at one end, perhaps through a read error. CDR3 protein: CASREGLYSNQPQHF. For the CDR3, the DNA is TGTGCCAGCAGGGAAGGGCTATATAGCAATCAGCCCCAGCATTTT. The chain is built from TRBV6-1 and TRBJ1-5; D gene unclear. This CDR3 region has 15 residues. Germline V gene data show CDR1 as MNHNS and CDR2 as SASEGT.

The table lists this clonotype with a count of one. CDR3 region: CSATSTDEQYF. The CDR3 DNA follows: TGCAGCGCGACTAGCACGGACGAGCAGTACTTC. J is TRBJ2-7 and V is TRBV29-1; 7 bases are a match to TRBD2. The CDR3 has 11 amino acids. With V trimmed by 7 bases and J by 5 bases, 5 bases remained unmatched. Germline V gives CDR1 SQVTM, CDR2 ANQGSEA.

This clonotype was recorded at least ten times. Here the CDR3 DNA reads TGCAGTGCTAGAGAGATGGGACGCTCGGAGCAGTACTTC. This translates into CSAREMGRSEQYF. This chain connects TRBV20-1 to TRBJ2-7; D possibly matches TRBD1 or TRBD2 (5 bases each). Germline loops: CDR1 DFQATT, CDR2 SNEGSKA (reference sequence). The V end was cut by 0 bases, the J end by 7 bases, with 13 bases between. The length of the CDR3 is 13 residues.

This clonotype was found once. The V and J genes are TRBV7-2 and TRBJ1-2, with no clear D. The CDR3 sequence is 13 residues long. Germline CDR1 and CDR2: SGHTA and FQGNSA. The ends were cut back, 0 bases at V and 5 bases at J, with 7 bases in the middle. The CDR3 DNA is TGTGCCAGCAGCTTAGCGCCAGGATATGGCTACACCTTC. Translation gives CASSLAPGYGYTF.

This clonotype was seen repeatedly, ten times or more. V and J are TRBV10-3 and TRBJ2-7; 9 bases are a match to TRBD2. The CDR3 has 15 residues. Germline lookup yields CDR1 ENHRY and CDR2 SYGVKD. J was trimmed by 1 base and V by 6 bases; bases with no gene match: 7. DNA for the CDR3: TGTGCCATCAGCCTGACTAGCGGATCTTCCTACGAGCAGTACTTC. Translated, it gives CAISLTSGSSYEQYF.

This clonotype was observed at least ten times. The chain joins TRBV7-3 to TRBJ1-5, with 8 bases aligning to TRBD1. This CDR3 has 19 amino acids. The V gene's germline CDR1 is SGHTA and CDR2 FQGTGA. Trimming at V came to 1 base and at J to 4 bases, leaving 15 bases not matched to a gene. The CDR3 spells CASSLNHFWTHRGNQPQHF. The CDR3, as DNA: TGTGCCAGCAGCTTAAACCACTTCTGGACACACAGGGGGAATCAGCCCCAGCATTTT.

This clonotype was picked up many times. J is TRBJ2-5 and V is TRBV2; D is unclear. The CDR3 length is 13 residues. Germline V gene sequence: CDR1 SNHLY, CDR2 FYNNEI. V was cut by 8 bases and J by 6 bases, with 16 bases left in between. Here the CDR3 reads CASGRAEKKTQYF. CDR3 coding DNA: TGTGCCAGCGGCCGTGCAGAAAAAAAGACCCAGTACTTC.

This clonotype was picked up many times. The chain couples TRBV2 to TRBJ1-1; a weak D match, TRBD1 (5 bases). Germline values: CDR1 SNHLY, CDR2 FYNNEI. V was pared by 4 bases and J by 6 bases, with 12 bases between. The CDR3 is 13 residues long. CDR3 DNA: TGTGCCAGCAGTGTTATTTGGGGGTCTGAAGCTTTCTTT. The encoded protein is CASSVIWGSEAFF.